Listed below are T cell receptor beta chains from one sample, sequenced in a study of cytomegalovirus exposure and HLA in healthy donors. The table came from immunoSEQ multiplex PCR; TCRdb's copy has only in-frame clones and leaves some out. The data show 95,000 to 110,000 clones, around 73% seen once. The sequenced sample was PBMCs. The receptors were gathered from a man aged 25-45 years in good health and CMV-seronegative. CDR3s include the opening cysteine and the closing phenylalanine or tryptophan. D genes are given only for firm matches. Clone size is stated in some rows and not others, as once, few, many or a class when expanded.

D gene,J gene,V gene,clone size,CDR3 DNA,CDR3 protein
-,TRBJ1-1,TRBV7-9,-,TGTGCCAGCAGACGTACCGGACAGCCGAACACTGAAGCTTTCTTT,CASRRTGQPNTEAFF
TRBD1,TRBJ1-1,TRBV18,few,TGTGCCAGCTCACCAAGTATGGGGGACAGGAACACTGAAGCTTTCTTT,CASSPSMGDRNTEAFF
TRBD2,TRBJ2-7,TRBV28,-,TGTGCCAGCAGTTTAGAAGTCGGACTAGGGTACGAGCAGTACTTC,CASSLEVGLGYEQYF
-,TRBJ2-2,TRBV5-4,-,TGTGCCAGCAGCTTGGTAGAGACAGGAAACACCGGGGAGCTGTTTTTT,CASSLVETGNTGELFF
TRBD1,TRBJ1-2,TRBV30,-,TGTGCCTGGAGTCGACAGGGAAACTATGGCTACACCTTC,CAWSRQGNYGYTF
TRBD2,TRBJ2-1,TRBV4-1,-,TGCGCCAGCAGCCAAGATCCTACTAGCGGGGGGGCCTCCTACAATGAGCAGTTCTTC,CASSQDPTSGGASYNEQFF
-,TRBJ2-5,TRBV5-6,once,TGTGCCAGCAGCTTGGCGGGTGGGGAGACCCAGTACTTC,CASSLAGGETQYF
-,TRBJ1-2,TRBV28,-,TGTGCCAGCACCCCAGGAGGGCTGAGTAACTATGGCTACACCTTC,CASTPGGLSNYGYTF
TRBD2,TRBJ2-7,TRBV5-6,few,TGTGCCAGCACTCGGGGGACTAGCGGGATGGGGGAGCAGTACTTC,CASTRGTSGMGEQYF
-,TRBJ1-4,TRBV7-2,-,TGTGCCAGCAGCTTAGCGGGACAAACTAATGAAAAACTGTTTTTT,CASSLAGQTNEKLFF
-,TRBJ2-6,TRBV7-2,few,TGTGCCAGCAGCTTAGGAGGGGGTCCTGGGGCCAACGTCCTGACTTTC,CASSLGGGPGANVLTF
TRBD1,TRBJ1-1,TRBV9,few,TGTGCCAGCAGCGTGGCGTATCGGACAGGGAACACTGAAGCTTTCTTT,CASSVAYRTGNTEAFF
-,TRBJ1-5,TRBV6-6,-,TGTGCCAGCATGGGGGCAAATCAGCCCCAGCATTTT,CASMGANQPQHF
TRBD1,TRBJ2-7,TRBV19,few,TGTGCCAGTAGCCGGGGGACAGGGGGCGCGTACGAGCAGTACTTC,CASSRGTGGAYEQYF